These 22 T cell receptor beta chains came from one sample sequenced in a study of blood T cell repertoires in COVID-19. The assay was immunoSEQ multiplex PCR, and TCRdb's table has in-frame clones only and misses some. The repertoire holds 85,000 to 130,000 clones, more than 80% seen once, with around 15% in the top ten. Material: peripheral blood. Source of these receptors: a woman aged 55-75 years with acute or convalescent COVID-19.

The CDR3 loop reads CASGRTGYYNEQFF. The CDR3 DNA reads TGTGCCAGCGGAAGGACAGGGTACTACAATGAGCAGTTCTTC. This chain joins TRBV3-1 (or the pseudogene TRBV3-2) and TRBJ2-1; 8 bases map to TRBD1. The CDR3 has 14 amino acids. Germline loops: CDR1 LGHDT, CDR2 YNNKEL (reference sequence). J gave up 3 bases and V 8 bases, and 6 bases lay outside the gene matches.

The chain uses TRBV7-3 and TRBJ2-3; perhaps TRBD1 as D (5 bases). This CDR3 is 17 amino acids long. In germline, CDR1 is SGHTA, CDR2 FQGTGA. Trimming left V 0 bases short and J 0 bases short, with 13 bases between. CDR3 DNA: TGTGCCAGCAGCTTAACGGGGCCACCCTCTAGCACAGATACGCAGTATTTT. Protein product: CASSLTGPPSSTDTQYF.

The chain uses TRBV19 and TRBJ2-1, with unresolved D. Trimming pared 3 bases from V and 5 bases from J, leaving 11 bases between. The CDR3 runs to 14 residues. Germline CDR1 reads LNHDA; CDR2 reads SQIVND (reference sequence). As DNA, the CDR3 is TGTGCCAGTAGTATCTACGGGTCTCACAATGAGCAGTTCTTC. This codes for CASSIYGSHNEQFF. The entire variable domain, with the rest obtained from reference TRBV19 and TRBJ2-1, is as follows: DGGITQSPKYLFRKEGQNVTLSCEQNLNHDAMYWYRQDPGQGLRLIYYSQIVNDFQKGDIAEGYSVSREKKESFPLTVTSAQKNPTAFYLCASSIYGSHNEQFFGPGTRLTVL.

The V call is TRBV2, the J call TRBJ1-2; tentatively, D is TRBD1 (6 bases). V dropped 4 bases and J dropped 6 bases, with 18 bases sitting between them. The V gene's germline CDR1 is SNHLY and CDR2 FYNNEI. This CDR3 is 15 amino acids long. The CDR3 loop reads CASSAFTSGVDGYTF. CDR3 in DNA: TGTGCCAGCAGTGCCTTCACATCAGGGGTCGATGGCTACACCTTC.

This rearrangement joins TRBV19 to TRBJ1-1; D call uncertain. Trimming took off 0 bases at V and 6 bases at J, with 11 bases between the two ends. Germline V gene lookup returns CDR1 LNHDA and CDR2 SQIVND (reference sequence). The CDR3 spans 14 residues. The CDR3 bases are TGTGCCAGTAGTATAGACCGGGAGCGAGCTGAAGCTTTCTTT. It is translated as CASSIDRERAEAFF.

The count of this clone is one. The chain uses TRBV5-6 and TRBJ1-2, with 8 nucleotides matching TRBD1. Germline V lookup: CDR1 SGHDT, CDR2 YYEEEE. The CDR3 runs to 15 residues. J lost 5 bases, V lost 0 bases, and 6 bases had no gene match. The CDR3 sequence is CASSLEQGARYGYTF. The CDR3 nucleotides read TGTGCCAGCAGCTTGGAGCAGGGGGCAAGGTATGGCTACACCTTC.

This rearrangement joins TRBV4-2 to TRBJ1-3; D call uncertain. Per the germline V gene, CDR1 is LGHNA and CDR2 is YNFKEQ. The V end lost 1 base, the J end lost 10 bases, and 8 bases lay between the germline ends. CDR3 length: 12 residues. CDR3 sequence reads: CASSQAGSTIYF. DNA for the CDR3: TGTGCCAGCAGCCAAGCCGGGTCAACCATATATTTT.

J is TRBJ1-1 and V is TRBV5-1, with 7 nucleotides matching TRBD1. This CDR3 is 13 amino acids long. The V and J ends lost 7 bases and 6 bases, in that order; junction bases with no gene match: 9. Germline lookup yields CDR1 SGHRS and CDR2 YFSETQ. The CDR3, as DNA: TGCGCCAGCGGATTGACAGGGAGCGCTGAAGCTTTCTTT. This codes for CASGLTGSAEAFF.

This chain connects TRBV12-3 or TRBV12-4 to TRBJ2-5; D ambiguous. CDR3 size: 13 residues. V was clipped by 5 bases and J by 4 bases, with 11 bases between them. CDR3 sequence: CASSLQIRETQYF. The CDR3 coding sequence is TGTGCCAGCAGTCTACAGATTCGAGAGACCCAGTACTTC.

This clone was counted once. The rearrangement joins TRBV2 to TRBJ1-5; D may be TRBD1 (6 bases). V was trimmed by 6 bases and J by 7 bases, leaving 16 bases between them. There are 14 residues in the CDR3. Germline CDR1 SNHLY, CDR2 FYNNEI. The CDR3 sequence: CASSDLTGLQPQHF. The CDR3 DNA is TGTGCCAGCAGCGACTTGACAGGTTTACAGCCCCAGCATTTT.

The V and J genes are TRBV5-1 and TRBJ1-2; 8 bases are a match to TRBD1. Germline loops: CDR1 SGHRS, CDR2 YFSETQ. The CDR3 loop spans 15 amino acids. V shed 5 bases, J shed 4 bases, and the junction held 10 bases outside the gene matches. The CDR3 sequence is CASSPDRAGIYGYTF. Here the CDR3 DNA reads TGCGCCAGCAGTCCGGACAGGGCCGGGATCTATGGCTACACCTTC.

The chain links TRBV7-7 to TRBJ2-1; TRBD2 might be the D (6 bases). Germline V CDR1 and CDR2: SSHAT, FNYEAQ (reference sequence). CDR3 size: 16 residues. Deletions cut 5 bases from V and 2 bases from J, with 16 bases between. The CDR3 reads CASSPLGGTTYNEQFF. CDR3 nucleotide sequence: TGTGCCAGCAGCCCCCTGGGGGGTACGACCTACAATGAGCAGTTCTTC.

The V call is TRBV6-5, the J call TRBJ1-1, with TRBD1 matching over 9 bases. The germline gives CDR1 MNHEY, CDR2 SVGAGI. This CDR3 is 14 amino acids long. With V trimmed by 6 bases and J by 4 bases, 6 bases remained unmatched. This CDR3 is CASRPTGGFTEAFF. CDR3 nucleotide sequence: TGTGCCAGCAGACCCACAGGGGGCTTCACTGAAGCTTTCTTT.

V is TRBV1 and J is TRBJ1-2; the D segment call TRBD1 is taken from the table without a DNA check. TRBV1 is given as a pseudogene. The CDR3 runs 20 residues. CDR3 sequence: CTSSQEPGAAYARRPYGYTF. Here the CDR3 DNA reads TGCACCAGCAGCCAAGAACCAGGGGCGGCCTATGCAAGAAGACCCTATGGCTACACCTTC.

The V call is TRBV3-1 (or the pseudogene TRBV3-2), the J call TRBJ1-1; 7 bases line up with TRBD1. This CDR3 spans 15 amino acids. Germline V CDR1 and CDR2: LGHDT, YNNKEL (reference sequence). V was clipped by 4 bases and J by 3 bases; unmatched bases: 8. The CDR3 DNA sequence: TGTGCCAGCAGCCTGCAGGGGGTTGATTACACTGAAGCTTTCTTT. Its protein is CASSLQGVDYTEAFF.

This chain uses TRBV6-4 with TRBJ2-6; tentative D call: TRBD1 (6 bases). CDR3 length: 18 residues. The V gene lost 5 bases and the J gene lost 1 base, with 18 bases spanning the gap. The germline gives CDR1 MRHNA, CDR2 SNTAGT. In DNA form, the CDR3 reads TGTGCCAGCAGTCCAAAGACAGGCCTGGGGTCTGGGGCCAACGTCCTGACTTTC. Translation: CASSPKTGLGSGANVLTF.

The CDR3 sequence: CASSGTTGNGGYTF. CDR3 coding DNA: TGTGCCAGCAGCGGAACTACAGGGAACGGGGGCTACACCTTC. J is TRBJ1-2 and V is TRBV9; D perhaps matches TRBD1 (6 bases). Germline values: CDR1 SGDLS, CDR2 YYNGEE. Trimming took 3 bases from V and 8 from J, leaving 17 bases between them. The CDR3 totals 14 residues.

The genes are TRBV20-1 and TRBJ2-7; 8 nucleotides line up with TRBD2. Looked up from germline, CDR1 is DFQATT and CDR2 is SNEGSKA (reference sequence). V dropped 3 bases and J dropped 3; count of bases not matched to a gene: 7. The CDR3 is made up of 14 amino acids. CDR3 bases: TGCAGTGCTAGTTCGGCGGGAGGAGTCTACGAGCAGTACTTC. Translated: CSASSAGGVYEQYF.

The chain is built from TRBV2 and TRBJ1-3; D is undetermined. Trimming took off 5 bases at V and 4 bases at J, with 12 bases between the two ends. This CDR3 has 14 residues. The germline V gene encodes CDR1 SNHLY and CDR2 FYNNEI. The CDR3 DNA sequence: TGTGCCAGCAGTCGGCCGGGTTGGGGAAACACCATATATTTT. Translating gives CASSRPGWGNTIYF.

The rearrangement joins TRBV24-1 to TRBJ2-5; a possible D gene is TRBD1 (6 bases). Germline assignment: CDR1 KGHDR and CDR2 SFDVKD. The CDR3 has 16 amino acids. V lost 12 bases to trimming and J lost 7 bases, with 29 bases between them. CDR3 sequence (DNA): TGTGCCCCGCTTAATGAGACAGGCCCCCGGTGGGGGACCCAGTACTTC. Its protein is CAPLNETGPRWGTQYF.

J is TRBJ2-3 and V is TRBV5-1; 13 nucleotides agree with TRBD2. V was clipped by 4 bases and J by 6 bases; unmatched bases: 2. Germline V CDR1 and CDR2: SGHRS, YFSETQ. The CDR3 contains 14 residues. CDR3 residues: CASSETSGGDTQYF. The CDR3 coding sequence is TGCGCCAGCAGCGAGACTAGCGGGGGGGATACGCAGTATTTT.

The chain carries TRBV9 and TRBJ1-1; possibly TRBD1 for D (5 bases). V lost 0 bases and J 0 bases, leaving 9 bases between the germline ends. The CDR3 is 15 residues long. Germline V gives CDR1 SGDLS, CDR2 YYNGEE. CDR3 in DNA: TGTGCCAGCAGCGTAGTGACAGCCCTGAACACTGAAGCTTTCTTT. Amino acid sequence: CASSVVTALNTEAFF.